This TCR beta chain was identified in a study of OX40 agonist ivuxolimab in advanced cancers. The method was immunoSEQ multiplex PCR; TCRdb's version includes in-frame clones alone and lacks a portion of them. The sample gives tens of thousands of clones, under 90% of which show up once; roughly 0.7% is in the top ten. V was trimmed by 1 base and J by 4 bases, leaving 4 bases between them. The germline V gene has CDR1 SEHNR and CDR2 FQNEAQ (reference sequence). The CDR3 extends over 12 amino acids. Sample: CD4+ or CD8+ T cells sorted from blood, taken in a trial of the OX40 agonist ivuxolimab. The chain uses TRBV7-9 and TRBJ1-2; D gene uncertain. This TCR came from an adult with an advanced solid tumor such as melanoma, head and neck, liver or kidney cancer. This chain's CDR3 is CASSLEGYGYTF. CDR3 nucleotides: TGTGCCAGCAGCTTAGAGGGCTATGGCTACACCTTC.